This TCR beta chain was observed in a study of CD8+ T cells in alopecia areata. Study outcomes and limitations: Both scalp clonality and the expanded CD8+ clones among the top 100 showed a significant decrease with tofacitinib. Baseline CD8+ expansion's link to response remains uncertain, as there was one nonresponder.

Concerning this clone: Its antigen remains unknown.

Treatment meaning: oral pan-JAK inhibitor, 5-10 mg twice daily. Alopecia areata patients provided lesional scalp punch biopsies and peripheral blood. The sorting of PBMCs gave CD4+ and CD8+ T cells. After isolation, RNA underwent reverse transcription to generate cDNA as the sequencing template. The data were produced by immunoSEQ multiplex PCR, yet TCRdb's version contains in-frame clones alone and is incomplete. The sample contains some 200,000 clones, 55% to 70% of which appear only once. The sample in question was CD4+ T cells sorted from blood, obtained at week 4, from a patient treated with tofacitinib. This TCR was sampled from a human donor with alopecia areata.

The DNA of the CDR3 is TGTGCCACCCATCGACAGCCTGACTCCTACGAGCAGTACTTC. Its translation: CATHRQPDSYEQYF. The rearrangement links TRBV28 to TRBJ2-7; maybe TRBD1 (5 bases). Trimming removed 10 bases at V and 0 bases at J, with 16 bases between. This CDR3 is built from 14 residues. Germline CDR1 is MDHEN and CDR2 is SYDVKM.